Sequencing of this T cell receptor beta chain was carried out in a study of graft-versus-host responses after intestinal transplantation. About the research overall: The transplants performed in recipients were multivisceral, liver-intestinal, or isolated intestinal. Recipients across the board were started on anti-thymocyte globulin induction, then kept on tacrolimus and steroids for about 3 years. The study's findings and limits: Allografts of patients with graft-donor T cell macrochimerism showed high graft-versus-host to host-versus-graft clone ratios. Early post-transplant HvG declines were associated with peak circulating GvH clone levels.

This CDR3 has 11 amino acids. Trimming took off 1 base at V and 10 bases at J, with 6 bases between the two ends. The germline V gene encodes CDR1 LNHDA and CDR2 SQIVND (reference sequence). Turning to this clone: Its antigen is unknown.

The assay was immunoSEQ multiplex PCR, and TCRdb's table has in-frame clones only and misses some. In the table there are tens of thousands of clones, about nine tenths of which are singletons. The input for sequencing was unstimulated CD4+ T cells sorted from spleen or lymph node cells, taken before intestinal transplant. This TCR was recovered from a human donor who received an intestinal transplant. The chain uses TRBV19 and TRBJ2-3; D is tentatively TRBD1 or TRBD2 (5 bases each). The CDR3 DNA reads TGTGCCAGTAGTATAGGAGGGGCGCAGTATTTT. This codes for CASSIGGAQYF.